This T cell receptor beta chain was captured by sequencing in a study of blood T cell repertoires in COVID-19. The overall study: Samples of COVID-19 (acute and convalescent) were obtained from the United States, Italy and Spain. T cells, B-cell-depleted T cells, or PBMCs provided the cDNA or gDNA that served as material.

This CDR3 contains 13 residues. Germline values: CDR1 SGHRS, CDR2 YFSETQ. V gave up 0 bases and J gave up 5 bases, with 6 bases separating them. This clone has only one observation. Methods used by the authors: How many nucleated cells were present was estimated from reference gene primer amplification. Profiling relied on immunoSEQ multiplex PCR, and the TCRdb table lists in-frame clones only, not all of them. Clonal size and the V and J genes are those of that table, whereas D and trimming came from the DNA. The sample gives fewer than 250,000 clones, approximately 90% of which show up once; 4% to 5% is in the top ten.

The TCR comes from a human donor in a cohort sampled during active COVID-19. This chain uses TRBV5-1 with TRBJ1-5, with unresolved D. The sequencing input was peripheral blood. The CDR3 loop reads CASSLGVDQPQHF. Written as DNA, the CDR3 is TGCGCCAGCAGCTTGGGCGTCGATCAGCCCCAGCATTTT.